The 21 T cell receptor beta chains listed next were all sequenced from one sample in a study of blood T cell repertoires in COVID-19. The protocol was immunoSEQ multiplex PCR, while the TCRdb copy is restricted to in-frame clones and leaves out a portion. Altogether 70,000 to 95,000 clones are present, roughly 90% being singletons, with the ten largest covering 2.5% to 3%. Sequencing was carried out using peripheral blood. The source of these receptors is a man in his fifties with COVID-19, enrolled during active disease.

V usage is TRBV7-9 and J usage is TRBJ2-3, with 9 nucleotides matching TRBD1. The V segment lost 4 bases and the J segment 5 bases; nucleotides outside the gene matches: 7. CDR1 is SEHNR and CDR2 is FQNEAQ in the germline V gene (reference sequence). This CDR3 is 15 amino acids long. CDR3 sequence: CASSSTGTGIDTQYF. In nucleotides, the CDR3 is TGTGCCAGCAGCTCGACCGGGACAGGGATAGATACGCAGTATTTT.

Worth noting for this clone: The junction departs from the called germline gene at one end, perhaps through a read error. The chain uses TRBV7-7 and TRBJ2-5; no definite D call. Per the germline V gene, CDR1 is SSHAT and CDR2 is FNYEAQ (reference sequence). CDR3 length equals 14 residues. CDR3 bases: TGTGCTAGCAGCACCCTGGGCGACGAAGAGACCCAGTACTTC. Protein product: CASSTLGDEETQYF.

This rearrangement joins TRBV7-6 to TRBJ1-1, with 8 nucleotides matching TRBD1. The junction had 17 bases not matched to a gene; V was cut back by 1 base and J by 4 bases. The germline V gene has CDR1 SGHVS and CDR2 FNYEAQ. This CDR3 is built from 19 residues. DNA of the CDR3: TGTGCCAGCAGCTTAGGTCCCACCCGACAGGGGCGGGAGGGCACTGAAGCTTTCTTT. It codes for CASSLGPTRQGREGTEAFF.

This rearrangement joins TRBV6-5 to TRBJ1-1, with 7 bases that match TRBD1. Germline V gene data show CDR1 as MNHEY and CDR2 as SVGAGI. There are 13 residues in the CDR3. The V and J ends lost 6 bases and 11 bases, in that order; junction bases with no gene match: 12. CDR3: CASRATGTSTAFF. In DNA form, the CDR3 reads TGTGCCAGCAGAGCGACAGGGACAAGTACCGCTTTCTTT.

The chain is built from TRBV28 and TRBJ2-7; D not certain. Germline assignment: CDR1 MDHEN and CDR2 SYDVKM. V was shortened by 0 bases and J by 0 bases, with 6 bases between the two germline ends. This CDR3 contains 14 residues. CDR3 in amino acids: CASSLWVSSYEQYF. CDR3 coding DNA: TGTGCCAGCAGTTTATGGGTCAGCTCCTACGAGCAGTACTTC.

The rearrangement links TRBV5-4 to TRBJ2-1; possibly TRBD2 for D (7 bases). Germline V gene sequence: CDR1 SGHNT, CDR2 YYREEE (reference sequence). This CDR3 is 15 amino acids long. V was trimmed by 3 bases and J by 7 bases, leaving 17 bases between them. In DNA form, the CDR3 reads TGTGCCAGCAGCTCTTTGGGGGGGGCAAGGAATGAGCAGTTCTTC. It encodes CASSSLGGARNEQFF.

The chain is built from TRBV6-5 and TRBJ1-5, with 12 bases fitting TRBD1. CDR3 length equals 15 residues. Germline trimming cut 5 bases from V and 6 bases from J; bases unmatched to any gene: 5. Germline assignment: CDR1 MNHEY and CDR2 SVGAGI. CDR3 nucleotide sequence: TGTGCCAGCAGTCCGGGACAGGGGGCCCCTCAGCCCCAGCATTTT. This gives the protein CASSPGQGAPQPQHF.

This chain links TRBV9 with TRBJ1-6; 9 nucleotides line up with TRBD1. Germline V lookup: CDR1 SGDLS, CDR2 YYNGEE. This CDR3 comprises 16 residues. With V trimmed by 2 bases and J by 6 bases, 6 bases remained unmatched. The CDR3 DNA is TGTGCCAGCAGCGTGGCGGGACAGGGATTTAATTCACCCCTCCACTTT. Protein sequence: CASSVAGQGFNSPLHF.

This clone was detected a few times. The CDR3 region is CASSPVASGVDEQYF. The CDR3 DNA reads TGTGCCAGCAGCCCGGTGGCTAGCGGGGTCGACGAGCAGTACTTC. The chain employs TRBV5-5 and TRBJ2-7; 9 bases fit TRBD2. The CDR3 loop spans 15 amino acids. The V gene's germline CDR1 is SGHKS and CDR2 YYEKEE (reference sequence). The ends lost 4 bases at V and 5 bases at J; junction bases unmatched: 10.

This chain connects TRBV6-6 to TRBJ2-7; TRBD2 aligns across 13 bases. CDR3 length: 14 amino acids. Germline values: CDR1 MNHNY, CDR2 SVGAGI (reference sequence). Trimming removed 6 bases from V and 2 bases from J; junction bases left unmatched: 1. The CDR3 DNA sequence: TGTGCCAGCAGCGGGACTAGCGGGGCCTACGAGCAGTACTTC. This translates into CASSGTSGAYEQYF.

The V and J genes are TRBV29-1 and TRBJ1-2; perhaps TRBD1 as D (6 bases). CDR1 is SQVTM and CDR2 is ANQGSEA in the germline V gene. The CDR3 length is 17 residues. Trimming took 0 bases from V and 0 from J, leaving 17 bases between them. CDR3 bases: TGCAGCGTTGAAGAATTCGGGGGGTACAGGGCTAACTATGGCTACACCTTC. This encodes CSVEEFGGYRANYGYTF.

V is TRBV6-5 and J is TRBJ1-4; 8 bases map to TRBD1. The J segment lost 8 bases and the V segment lost 6 bases, leaving 8 bases of the junction unmatched. The CDR3 sequence is 14 residues long. CDR1 MNHEY and CDR2 SVGAGI come from the germline V gene. The CDR3 here is CASRDRATMEKLFF. In DNA, the CDR3 is TGTGCCAGCAGGGACAGGGCCACGATGGAAAAACTGTTTTTT.

This clone has more than one count but fewer than ten. The chain joins TRBV4-3 to TRBJ1-6; D may be TRBD1 (6 bases). Looked up from germline, CDR1 is LGHNA and CDR2 is YSLEER. V dropped 0 bases and J dropped 7 bases, with 16 bases sitting between them. The CDR3 has 17 residues. This CDR3 reads CASSQDLAGARNSPLHF. CDR3 nucleotides: TGCGCCAGCAGCCAAGACTTGGCAGGGGCGCGGAATTCACCCCTCCACTTT.

This sequence joins TRBV27 and TRBJ1-5; D is perhaps TRBD1 (5 bases). The CDR3 length is 15 residues. Trimming removed 3 bases from V and 4 bases from J, with 13 bases in between. Germline CDR1 is MNHEY and CDR2 is SMNVEV (reference sequence). The CDR3 region is CASSLAGGGNQPQHF. The CDR3 DNA is TGTGCCAGCAGTTTGGCGGGGGGAGGTAATCAGCCCCAGCATTTT.

This clone was seen a few times. This chain connects TRBV29-1 to TRBJ2-2; 11 nucleotides agree with TRBD1. CDR1 is SQVTM, CDR2 ANQGSEA, per germline. Trimming at V came to 6 bases and at J to 3 bases, leaving 6 bases not matched to a gene. This CDR3 is built from 15 residues. The CDR3 DNA reads as TGCAGCGTAAGGACAGGGGGCAGGGACACCGGGGAGCTGTTTTTT. This sequence encodes CSVRTGGRDTGELFF.

This clone was detected only once. DNA for the CDR3: TGTGCCAGCAGCCAGAGCAGGGAGGGGGGCTACACCTTC. Its protein product is CASSQSREGGYTF. This chain joins TRBV4-2 and TRBJ1-2, with D possibly TRBD1 on 5 matching bases. Germline V gene lookup returns CDR1 LGHNA and CDR2 YNFKEQ. V lost 3 bases and J lost 8, with 13 bases in between. The length of the CDR3 is 13 residues.

The V call is TRBV30, the J call TRBJ2-7; D gene unclear. The ends were cut back, 1 base at V and 6 bases at J, with 25 bases in the middle. From germline, CDR1 is GTSNPN and CDR2 SVGIG (reference sequence). The CDR3 length is 17 residues. As DNA, the CDR3 is TGTGCCTGGAGTGCAAGGATTTCAAGCCCTGGCGGTGGCGAGCAGTACTTC. Amino acid sequence: CAWSARISSPGGGEQYF.

The chain joins TRBV2 to TRBJ2-7, with TRBD1 matching over 7 bases. This CDR3 has 14 amino acids. Trimming removed 10 bases from V and 2 bases from J; junction bases left unmatched: 11. CDR1 is SNHLY and CDR2 is FYNNEI in the germline V gene. The DNA of the CDR3 is TGTGCCATCGACAGGGTTTGGGGAGCCTACGAGCAGTACTTC. This gives the protein CAIDRVWGAYEQYF. The full variable domain, its missing parts supplied by reference TRBV2 and TRBJ2-7, is EPEVTQTPSHQVTQMGQEVILRCVPISNHLYFYWYRQILGQKVEFLVSFYNNEISEKSEIFDDQFSVERPDGSNFTLKIRSTKLEDSAMYFCAIDRVWGAYEQYFGPGTRLTVT.

V gene TRBV7-9 combines with J gene TRBJ1-3; the D is unclear. Germline V CDR1 and CDR2: SEHNR, FQNEAQ (reference sequence). CDR3 length: 17 amino acids. Trimming stripped 1 base from V and 8 bases from J, with 21 bases between. The CDR3: CASSLGRIMQSGDTIYF. The CDR3 DNA reads as TGTGCCAGCAGCTTAGGTAGGATCATGCAGAGCGGGGACACCATATATTTT.

The chain uses TRBV11-3 and TRBJ2-7; 8 bases line up with TRBD1. Germline V gene sequence: CDR1 SGHNT, CDR2 YENEEA. This CDR3 is 14 amino acids long. V shed 5 bases and J 0 bases; nucleotides not matched to a gene: 3. This CDR3 is CASSRDRLSYEQYF. CDR3 coding DNA: TGTGCCAGCAGCCGGGACAGGCTCTCCTACGAGCAGTACTTC.

V gene TRBV28 combines with J gene TRBJ2-3, with 11 bases fitting TRBD1. CDR1 is MDHEN, CDR2 SYDVKM, per germline. V lost 6 bases and J lost 4; bases outside the gene matches: 6. This CDR3 region has 15 residues. The CDR3 DNA reads TGTGCCAGCAGCACGCGGACAGGGGGCCCAGATACGCAGTATTTT. Its protein is CASSTRTGGPDTQYF.